Below, 22 T cell receptor beta chains from the same sample are listed, as sequenced in a study of beta chain features in type 1 diabetes. Study-level points and caveats: Among patients with Type 1 diabetes, TCRB CDR3s were moderately but significantly shorter in every one of the four CD4+ subsets.

No antigens are known for them. The study reverse transcribed the entire isolated RNA, so it sequenced expressed TCRB transcripts. The assay was immunoSEQ multiplex PCR, and TCRdb's table has in-frame clones only and misses some. Found here are hundreds of thousands of clones, about an eighth of them singletons; the top ten hold less than 0.025%. The sample was naive CD4+ T cells from blood. The receptors here all came from a man in his late teens or twenties with type 1 diabetes.

This clone was observed once. The chain couples TRBV30 to TRBJ1-2; D is unresolved. The CDR3 has 15 residues. Trimming left V 2 bases short and J 0 bases short, with 13 bases between. Germline assignment: CDR1 GTSNPN and CDR2 SVGIG (reference sequence). CDR3 residues: CAWSSAADANYGYTF. The CDR3, as DNA: TGTGCCTGGAGTTCAGCAGCCGATGCTAACTATGGCTACACCTTC.

This clone was counted a few times. Other nucleotide sequences from this sample produce the same CDR3. The J gene is TRBJ2-2, the V gene TRBV9; D might be TRBD1 (5 bases). In germline, CDR1 is SGDLS, CDR2 YYNGEE. V was shortened by 1 base and J by 1 base, with 5 bases between the two germline ends. The CDR3 contains 14 residues. The chain's CDR3 is CASSVTGNTGELFF. The CDR3 DNA reads TGTGCCAGCAGCGTAACAGGGAACACCGGGGAGCTGTTTTTT.

This clone was found a few times. The V gene is TRBV6-5, the J gene TRBJ1-2, with 7 bases lining up with TRBD1. The CDR3 has 12 residues. CDR1 and CDR2 from the germline V gene are MNHEY and SVGAGI. V shed 4 bases, J shed 6 bases, and the junction held 2 bases outside the gene matches. CDR3 nucleotide sequence: TGTGCCAGCAGTTCGACAGGGAATGGCTACACCTTC. It is translated as CASSSTGNGYTF.

This clone has only a few counts. The chain uses TRBV5-4 and TRBJ1-6; perhaps TRBD1 as D (5 bases). Germline V gene data show CDR1 as SGHNT and CDR2 as YYREEE (reference sequence). CDR3 length: 15 residues. Trimming pared 0 bases from V and 7 bases from J, leaving 11 bases between. The CDR3 region has the DNA TGTGCCAGCAGCTTGGGAGGGACGCGGAATTCACCCCTCCACTTT. Its protein is CASSLGGTRNSPLHF.

The rearrangement links TRBV9 to TRBJ1-1; D remains unclear. V lost 0 bases and J lost 3, with 18 bases in between. This CDR3 spans 17 amino acids. CDR1 SGDLS and CDR2 YYNGEE come from the germline V gene. In nucleotides, the CDR3 is TGTGCCAGCAGCGTAGCCCCAGTGGAAAGTTCGGACACTGAAGCTTTCTTT. It encodes CASSVAPVESSDTEAFF.

Note on this clone: This specimen includes other DNA sequences encoding the same CDR3. This chain joins TRBV11-2 and TRBJ2-5, with D unclear. This CDR3 contains 12 residues. Trimming took off 1 base at V and 5 bases at J, with 5 bases between the two ends. Germline CDR1 is SGHAT and CDR2 is FQNNGV. In nucleotides, the CDR3 is TGTGCCAGCAGCTTAGTCCGGGAGACCCAGTACTTC. It specifies CASSLVRETQYF. Full variable domain (rest looked up from reference TRBV11-2 and TRBJ2-5): EAGVAQSPRYKIIEKRQSVAFWCNPISGHATLYWYQQILGQGPKLLIQFQNNGVVDDSQLPKDRFSAERLKGVDSTLKIQPAKLEDSAVYLCASSLVRETQYFGPGTRLLVL.

The chain joins TRBV11-2 to TRBJ2-1, with 7 bases fitting TRBD1. Germline-derived CDR1 and CDR2 are SGHAT and FQNNGV. The CDR3 is 13 residues long. The trim removed 7 bases at V and 6 bases at J, leaving 6 bases unmatched. The CDR3, as DNA: TGTGCCAGCAACAGGGGCTTTATCAATGAGCAGTTCTTC. Amino acid sequence: CASNRGFINEQFF.

The rearrangement uses TRBV30 and TRBJ2-7; perhaps TRBD2 as D (6 bases). The CDR3 covers 12 residues. Trimming cost V 5 bases and J 4 bases, with 12 bases left between them. Germline CDR1 is GTSNPN and CDR2 is SVGIG (reference sequence). CDR3 sequence reads: CAWVDGGYEQYF. CDR3 DNA sequence: TGTGCCTGGGTCGACGGGGGATACGAGCAGTACTTC.

The chain couples TRBV6-5 to TRBJ2-7; D gene uncertain. The CDR3 consists of 12 residues. Germline V CDR1 and CDR2: MNHEY, SVGAGI. The V gene lost 6 bases and the J gene lost 5 bases, with 11 bases spanning the gap. CDR3: CASSPVHNEQYF. The CDR3 nucleotides are TGTGCCAGCAGCCCAGTTCATAACGAGCAGTACTTC.

The chain joins TRBV25-1 to TRBJ1-2, with 10 positions matching TRBD1. CDR3 length: 14 amino acids. With 6 bases clipped from V and 6 bases from J, the junction kept 7 bases outside the gene matches. CDR1 MGHDK and CDR2 SYGVNS come from the germline V gene. The CDR3, as DNA: TGTGCCAGCAGCTCGACAGGGGGCTGGGATGGCTACACCTTC. Encoded protein: CASSSTGGWDGYTF.

The chain uses TRBV30 and TRBJ2-7; 9 bases line up with TRBD1. The CDR3 extends over 14 amino acids. Losses at the gene ends were 5 bases for V and 6 bases for J; bases not matched to a gene: 11. The germline V gene encodes CDR1 GTSNPN and CDR2 SVGIG (reference sequence). As DNA, the CDR3 is TGTGCCTGGGCCGCCGGGACAGGGCATCGCGAGCAGTACTTC. It is translated as CAWAAGTGHREQYF.

The chain uses TRBV4-1 and TRBJ2-1; 11 bases align to TRBD2. Germline V gene sequence: CDR1 MGHRA, CDR2 YSYEKL. This CDR3 is built from 17 residues. The ends lost 4 bases at V and 0 bases at J; junction bases unmatched: 5. The CDR3 region has the DNA TGCGCCAGCAGCCGGGCTAGCGGGGGGTACTCCTACAATGAGCAGTTCTTC. It codes for CASSRASGGYSYNEQFF.

This clone has just a few counts. This chain uses TRBV27 with TRBJ1-2; D gene ambiguous. The CDR3 consists of 13 residues. V was cut by 0 bases and J by 7 bases, with 9 bases left in between. Germline CDR1 MNHEY, CDR2 SMNVEV (reference sequence). The CDR3 nucleotides read TGTGCCAGCAGTTTATCTTGGGCTGGTGGCTACACCTTC. Translating it yields CASSLSWAGGYTF.

This chain links TRBV11-2 with TRBJ2-3; D ambiguous. The CDR3 has 14 amino acids. Germline lookup yields CDR1 SGHAT and CDR2 FQNNGV. Trimming shortened V by 6 bases and J by 0 bases, and 10 bases separated the two germline ends. The CDR3 nucleotides read TGTGCCAGCAGGCCACCTACTAGCACAGATACGCAGTATTTT. Protein sequence: CASRPPTSTDTQYF.

This rearrangement joins TRBV2 to TRBJ1-2, with D maybe TRBD1 (6 bases). The CDR3 extends over 14 amino acids. Germline V gene data show CDR1 as SNHLY and CDR2 as FYNNEI. V shed 3 bases and J shed 6 bases, with 14 bases lying between them. The CDR3 spells CASSDNQAGDGYTF. CDR3 bases: TGTGCCAGCAGTGATAATCAGGCAGGGGATGGCTACACCTTC.

This clone has a handful of counts. This CDR3 is also generated by other DNA sequences in the sample. V and J are TRBV29-1 and TRBJ1-2; D is ambiguous. Germline V CDR1 and CDR2: SQVTM, ANQGSEA. This CDR3 is 12 amino acids long. Trimming took 4 bases from V and 0 from J, leaving 6 bases between them. DNA of the CDR3: TGCAGCGTTGGTAGCTCTAACTATGGCTACACCTTC. The encoded protein is CSVGSSNYGYTF. The whole variable domain, remainder taken from reference TRBV29-1 and TRBJ1-2, is SAVISQKPSRDICQRGTSLTIQCQVDSQVTMMFWYRQQPGQSLTLIATANQGSEATYESGFVIDKFPISRPNLTFSTLTVSNMSPEDSSIYLCSVGSSNYGYTFGSGTRLTVV.

This clone has a handful of counts. Other DNA sequences in the same sample also yield this CDR3. The chain joins TRBV9 to TRBJ1-1, with D unresolved. This CDR3 is built from 11 residues. CDR1 SGDLS and CDR2 YYNGEE come from the germline V gene. The V end was cut by 0 bases, the J end by 8 bases, with 5 bases between. The CDR3 DNA is TGTGCCAGCAGCGTAGTGACCGAAGCTTTCTTT. Translation: CASSVVTEAFF. The full variable domain, completed using reference TRBV9 and TRBJ1-1, is DSGVTQTPKHLITATGQRVTLRCSPRSGDLSVYWYQQSLDQGLQFLIQYYNGEERAKGNILERFSAQQFPDLHSELNLSSLELGDSALYFCASSVVTEAFFGQGTRLTVV.

This clone was observed a few times. J is TRBJ1-4 and V is TRBV30; D might be TRBD1 (5 bases). Germline loops: CDR1 GTSNPN, CDR2 SVGIG (reference sequence). The CDR3 is 15 residues long. V was shortened by 1 base and J by 0 bases, with 9 bases between the two germline ends. CDR3 DNA: TGTGCCTGGAGTGAACCGACAGCAACTAATGAAAAACTGTTTTTT. This encodes CAWSEPTATNEKLFF.

The J gene is TRBJ1-2, the V gene TRBV7-9; perhaps TRBD1 as D (5 bases). The CDR3 consists of 12 residues. With 1 base removed from V and 13 bases from J, the gap between germline ends came to 13 bases. Germline CDR1 is SEHNR and CDR2 is FQNEAQ (reference sequence). The CDR3 loop is CASSLEEGESTF. The CDR3 DNA reads TGTGCCAGCAGCTTAGAGGAAGGGGAGAGCACCTTC.

This sequence joins TRBV19 and TRBJ1-1; 8 positions match TRBD1. Trimming took 7 bases from V and 4 from J; bases not matched to a gene: 8. Germline loops: CDR1 LNHDA, CDR2 SQIVND (reference sequence). The CDR3 extends over 14 amino acids. This CDR3 reads CASTETGVGTEAFF. The CDR3 nucleotides are TGTGCCAGTACCGAGACAGGGGTCGGCACTGAAGCTTTCTTT.

There are a few counts of this clone. The CDR3: CASSLGTGRGRIQYF. CDR3 DNA sequence: TGCGCCAGCAGCTTGGGAACAGGCAGGGGTCGGATTCAGTACTTC. The chain couples TRBV5-1 to TRBJ2-4; a weak D match, TRBD1 (6 bases). The CDR3 totals 15 residues. The V end was cut by 0 bases, the J end by 10 bases, with 17 bases between. Germline V gene data show CDR1 as SGHRS and CDR2 as YFSETQ.

This rearrangement joins TRBV27 to TRBJ1-5; D gene unclear. This CDR3 spans 14 amino acids. With 1 base removed from V and 6 bases from J, the gap between germline ends came to 10 bases. Germline lookup yields CDR1 MNHEY and CDR2 SMNVEV (reference sequence). CDR3 coding DNA: TGTGCCAGCAGTTTATTTGGGGAAGGTCAGCCCCAGCATTTT. It translates to CASSLFGEGQPQHF.